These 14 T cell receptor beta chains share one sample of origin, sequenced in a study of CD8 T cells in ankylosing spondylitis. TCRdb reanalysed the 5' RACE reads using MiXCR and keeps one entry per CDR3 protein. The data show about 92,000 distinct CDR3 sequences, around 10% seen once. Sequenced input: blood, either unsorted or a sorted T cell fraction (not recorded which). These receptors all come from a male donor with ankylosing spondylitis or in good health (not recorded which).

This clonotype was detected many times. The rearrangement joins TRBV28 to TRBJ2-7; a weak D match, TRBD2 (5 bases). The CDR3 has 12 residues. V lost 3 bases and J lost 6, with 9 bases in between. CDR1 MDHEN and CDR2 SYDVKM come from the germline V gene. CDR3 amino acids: CASSFGSREQYF. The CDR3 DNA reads TGTGCCAGCAGTTTTGGGAGCCGCGAGCAGTACTTC.

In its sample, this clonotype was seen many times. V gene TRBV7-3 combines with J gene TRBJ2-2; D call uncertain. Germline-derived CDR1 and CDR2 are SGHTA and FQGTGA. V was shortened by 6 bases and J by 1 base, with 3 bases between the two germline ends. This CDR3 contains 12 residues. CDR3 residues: CASRMNTGELFF. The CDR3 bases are TGTGCCAGCAGGATGAACACCGGGGAGCTGTTTTTT.

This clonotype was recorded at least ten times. CDR3 coding DNA: TGTGCCAGCAGCCAAGAAATTAGCGGGGGGGAATACTACGAGCAGTACTTC. This sequence encodes CASSQEISGGEYYEQYF. The chain has TRBV4-2 and TRBJ2-7; 11 bases are shared with TRBD2. The CDR3 runs 17 residues. In germline, CDR1 is LGHNA, CDR2 YNFKEQ. The J segment lost 3 bases and the V segment lost 0 bases, leaving 7 bases of the junction unmatched.

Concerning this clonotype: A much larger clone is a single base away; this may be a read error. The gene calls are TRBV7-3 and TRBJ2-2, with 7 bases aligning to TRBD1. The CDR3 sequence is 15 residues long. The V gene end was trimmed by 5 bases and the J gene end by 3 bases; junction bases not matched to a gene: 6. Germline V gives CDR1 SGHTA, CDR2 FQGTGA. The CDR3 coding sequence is TGTGCCAGCAGCCCCTCGACAGGGCACACCGGGGAGCTGTTTTTT. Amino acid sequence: CASSPSTGHTGELFF.

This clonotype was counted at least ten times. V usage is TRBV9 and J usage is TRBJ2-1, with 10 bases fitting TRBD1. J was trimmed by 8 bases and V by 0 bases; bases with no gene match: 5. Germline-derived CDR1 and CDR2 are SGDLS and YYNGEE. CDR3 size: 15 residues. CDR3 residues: CASSVDDRGHDEQFF. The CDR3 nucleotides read TGTGCCAGCAGCGTAGACGACAGGGGGCACGATGAGCAGTTCTTC. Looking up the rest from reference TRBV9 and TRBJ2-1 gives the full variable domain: DSGVTQTPKHLITATGQRVTLRCSPRSGDLSVYWYQQSLDQGLQFLIQYYNGEERAKGNILERFSAQQFPDLHSELNLSSLELGDSALYFCASSVDDRGHDEQFFGPGTRLTVL.

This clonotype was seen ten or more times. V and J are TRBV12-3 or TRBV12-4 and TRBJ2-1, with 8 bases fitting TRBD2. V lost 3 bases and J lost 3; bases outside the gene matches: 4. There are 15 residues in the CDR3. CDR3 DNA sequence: TGTGCCAGCAGTTTGAGCGGGGGTCGCTACAATGAGCAGTTCTTC. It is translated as CASSLSGGRYNEQFF.

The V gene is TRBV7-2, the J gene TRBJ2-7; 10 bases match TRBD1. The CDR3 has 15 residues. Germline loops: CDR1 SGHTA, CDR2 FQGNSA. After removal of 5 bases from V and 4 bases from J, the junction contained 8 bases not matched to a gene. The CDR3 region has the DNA TGTGCCAGCAGCCAGAGACAGGGGGCCGGTTACGAGCAGTACTTC. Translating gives CASSQRQGAGYEQYF.

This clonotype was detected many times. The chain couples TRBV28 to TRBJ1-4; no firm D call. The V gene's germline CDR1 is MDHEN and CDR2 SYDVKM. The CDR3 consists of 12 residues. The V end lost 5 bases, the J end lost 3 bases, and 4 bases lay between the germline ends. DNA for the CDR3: TGTGCCAGCAGTACTTCTAATGAAAAACTGTTTTTT. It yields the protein CASSTSNEKLFF. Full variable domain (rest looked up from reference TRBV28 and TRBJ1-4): DVKVTQSSRYLVKRTGEKVFLECVQDMDHENMFWYRQDPGLGLRLIYFSYDVKMKEKGDIPEGYSVSREKKERFSLILESASTNQTSMYLCASSTSNEKLFFGSGTQLSVL.

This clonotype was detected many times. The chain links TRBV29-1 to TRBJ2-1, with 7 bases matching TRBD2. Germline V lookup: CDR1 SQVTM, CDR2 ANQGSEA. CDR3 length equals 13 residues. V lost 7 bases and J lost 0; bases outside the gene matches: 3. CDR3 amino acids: CSARTSSYNEQFF. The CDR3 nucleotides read TGCAGCGCAAGGACTAGCTCCTACAATGAGCAGTTCTTC.

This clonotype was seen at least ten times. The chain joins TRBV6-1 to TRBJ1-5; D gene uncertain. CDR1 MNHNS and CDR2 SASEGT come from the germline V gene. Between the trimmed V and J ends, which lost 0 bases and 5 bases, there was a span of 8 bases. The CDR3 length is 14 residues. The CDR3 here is CASSEAGAHQPQHF. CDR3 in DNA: TGTGCCAGCAGTGAAGCCGGAGCACATCAGCCCCAGCATTTT.

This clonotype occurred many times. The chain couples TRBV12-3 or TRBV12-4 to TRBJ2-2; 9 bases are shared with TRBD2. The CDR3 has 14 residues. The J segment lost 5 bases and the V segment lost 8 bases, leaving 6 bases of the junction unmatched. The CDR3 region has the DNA TGTGCCAGCGCGGGGGGGCAGAGGACCGGGGAGCTGTTTTTT. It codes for CASAGGQRTGELFF.

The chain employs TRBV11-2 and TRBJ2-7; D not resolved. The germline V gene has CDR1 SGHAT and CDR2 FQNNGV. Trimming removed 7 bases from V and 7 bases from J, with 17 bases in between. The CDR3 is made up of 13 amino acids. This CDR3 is CASTNPNSGEQYF. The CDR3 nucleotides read TGTGCCAGCACCAACCCCAACAGTGGGGAGCAGTACTTC.

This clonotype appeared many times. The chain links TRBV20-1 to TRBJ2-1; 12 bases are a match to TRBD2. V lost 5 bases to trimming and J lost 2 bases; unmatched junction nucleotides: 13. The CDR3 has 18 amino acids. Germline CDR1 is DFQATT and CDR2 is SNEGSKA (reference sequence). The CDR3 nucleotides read TGCAGTGCTGTACGACTAGCGGGGGACTTCACCACCTACAATGAGCAGTTCTTC. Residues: CSAVRLAGDFTTYNEQFF.

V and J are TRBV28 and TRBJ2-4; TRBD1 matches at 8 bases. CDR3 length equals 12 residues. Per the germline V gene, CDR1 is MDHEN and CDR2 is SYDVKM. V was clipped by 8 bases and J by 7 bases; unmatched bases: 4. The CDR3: CASRGQVNIQYF. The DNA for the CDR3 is TGTGCCAGCCGGGGACAGGTCAACATTCAGTACTTC.